These 14 T cell receptor beta chains share one sample of origin, sequenced in a study of blood T cell repertoires in COVID-19. TCRdb's copy holds only in-frame clones and misses some; the assay was immunoSEQ multiplex PCR. The sample yields a few hundred thousand clones, around 88% seen once. Material: peripheral blood. The receptors here all came from a woman aged 60-70 years with COVID-19, enrolled during active disease.

CDR3 DNA: TGTGCCAGCAGTTATAGATCAGGGGTCTACGAGCAGTACTTC. Translation: CASSYRSGVYEQYF. The V call is TRBV6-5, the J call TRBJ2-7, with D possibly being TRBD1 (6 bases). CDR3 length: 14 amino acids. Germline V lookup: CDR1 MNHEY, CDR2 SVGAGI. V was pared by 3 bases and J by 3 bases, with 12 bases between.

The rearrangement links TRBV7-2 to TRBJ2-3, with a weak D call TRBD2 (5 bases). Germline-derived CDR1 and CDR2 are SGHTA and FQGNSA. Between the trimmed V and J ends, which lost 6 bases and 2 bases, there was a span of 12 bases. The CDR3 runs to 14 residues. CDR3 DNA: TGTGCCAGCAGATGGACCGGGGACACAGATACGCAGTATTTT. The encoded protein is CASRWTGDTDTQYF.

V is TRBV11-3 and J is TRBJ1-3, with unresolved D. This CDR3 has 16 residues. Germline CDR1 and CDR2: SGHNT and YENEEA. With 0 bases removed from V and 2 bases from J, the gap between germline ends came to 11 bases. In nucleotides, the CDR3 is TGTGCCAGCAGCTTAGATCCGGCGCGGGCTGGAAACACCATATATTTT. Translation: CASSLDPARAGNTIYF.

The V and J genes are TRBV14 and TRBJ2-1; perhaps TRBD1 as D (6 bases). This CDR3 contains 12 residues. The V gene lost 5 bases and the J gene lost 9 bases, with 11 bases spanning the gap. Germline CDR1 and CDR2: SGHDN and FVKESK. This CDR3 reads CASSYRVGEQFF. The CDR3, as DNA: TGTGCCAGCAGCTACAGGGTGGGTGAGCAGTTCTTC.

CDR3 DNA: TGTGCCAGCATGGCGGGTCATAGCAATCAGCCCCAGCATTTT. The encoded protein is CASMAGHSNQPQHF. The chain has TRBV6-5 and TRBJ1-5, with D unresolved. Germline loops: CDR1 MNHEY, CDR2 SVGAGI. Between the trimmed V and J ends, which lost 7 bases and 0 bases, there was a span of 10 bases. The CDR3 extends over 14 amino acids.

This clone was detected only a few times. This chain uses TRBV9 with TRBJ1-1; no reliable D call. With 4 bases removed from V and 3 bases from J, the gap between germline ends came to 13 bases. The germline V gene has CDR1 SGDLS and CDR2 YYNGEE. The CDR3 contains 14 residues. CDR3 region: CASSLHEVYTEAFF. The DNA for the CDR3 is TGTGCCAGCAGCCTCCACGAGGTCTACACTGAAGCTTTCTTT.

V is TRBV6-5 and J is TRBJ1-1; 7 bases are a match to TRBD1. The trim removed 0 bases at V and 5 bases at J, leaving 3 bases unmatched. Germline assignment: CDR1 MNHEY and CDR2 SVGAGI. The CDR3 runs 14 residues. In DNA, the CDR3 is TGTGCCAGCAGTTACTCCAACAGGGGAACTGAAGCTTTCTTT. Translation gives CASSYSNRGTEAFF.

The chain joins TRBV5-4 to TRBJ2-3; 9 nucleotides line up with TRBD1. The V gene's germline CDR1 is SGHNT and CDR2 YYREEE (reference sequence). The CDR3 is 16 residues long. Unmatched junction bases numbered 8, after V lost 3 bases and J lost 3 bases. CDR3 sequence (DNA): TGTGCCAGCAGCTCGCACAGGGGGCAAGGTACAGATACGCAGTATTTT. Its protein is CASSSHRGQGTDTQYF.

This rearrangement joins TRBV10-1 to TRBJ1-1; TRBD1 aligns across 8 bases. Germline-derived CDR1 and CDR2 are WNHNN and SYGVQD (reference sequence). After removal of 7 bases from V and 4 bases from J, the junction contained 2 bases not matched to a gene. This CDR3 spans 12 amino acids. The CDR3 here is CASKGQGTEAFF. CDR3 DNA: TGCGCCAGCAAAGGACAGGGCACTGAAGCTTTCTTT.

The rearrangement links TRBV6-5 to TRBJ1-6; no clear D gene. Germline values: CDR1 MNHEY, CDR2 SVGAGI. V gave up 6 bases and J gave up 5 bases, with 11 bases separating them. This CDR3 is 14 amino acids long. The CDR3 region has the DNA TGTGCCAGCAGAAACGAGGGAAATAATTCACCCCTCCACTTT. Protein sequence: CASRNEGNNSPLHF.

This chain links TRBV4-3 with TRBJ2-1, with D possibly TRBD1 on 6 matching bases. The ends were cut back, 3 bases at V and 3 bases at J, with 12 bases in the middle. Germline assignment: CDR1 LGHNA and CDR2 YSLEER. The CDR3 is 15 amino acids. The CDR3 spells CASSQDSGVYNEQFF. CDR3 DNA: TGCGCCAGCAGCCAGGATTCAGGGGTCTACAATGAGCAGTTCTTC.

The rearrangement joins TRBV24-1 to TRBJ1-2; D ambiguous. The CDR3 covers 12 residues. V shed 3 bases and J shed 8 bases, with 9 bases lying between them. The germline V gene encodes CDR1 KGHDR and CDR2 SFDVKD. The CDR3 loop reads CATSDRGEGYTF. In nucleotides, the CDR3 is TGTGCCACCAGTGATAGAGGCGAGGGCTACACCTTC.

The chain joins TRBV10-2 to TRBJ2-2; D is perhaps TRBD1 (5 bases). Per germline, CDR1 WSHSY and CDR2 SAAADI. The length of the CDR3 is 16 residues. V lost 6 bases, J lost 5 bases, and 19 bases lay in between. The CDR3 DNA reads TGCGCCAGCAGAAGTCAAGGGGTAGATGAGACCGGGGAGCTGTTTTTT. Amino acid sequence: CASRSQGVDETGELFF.

As for this clone: Its ends do not fully match the called genes, so a read error is possible. The CDR3 DNA is TGTGCCTGGAGTGTAAGCCGGAAGACAGTATTC. It encodes CAWSVSRKTVF. The rearrangement uses TRBV30 and TRBJ1-2; D is possibly TRBD1 (5 bases). CDR1 and CDR2 from the germline V gene are GTSNPN and SVGIG (reference sequence). CDR3 size: 11 residues.